In its sample, the clone carrying this T cell receptor (beta chain) was seen a few times. Its antigen is unknown. Documented time point: persistent/refractory GD, antithyroid drugs over 5 years with positive TRAb. RNA from PBMCs was the source of the TCR library. In building TCR beta libraries, iRepertoire HTBI primers were used together with Arm-PCR of CDR3 regions. Study processing details: The study identified about 60 TRBV and approximately 13 TRBJ segments across samples. TCRdb processed the multiplex PCR reads anew with MiXCR; each CDR3 protein has one entry. These V and J calls rely on TCRdb rather than the paper's analysis. The table lists hundreds of thousands of distinct CDR3 sequences, less than 25% of them singletons, with less than 25% in the top ten. Germline V gene data show CDR1 as SGHTA and CDR2 as FQGNSA. This CDR3 comprises 14 residues. Trimming left V 2 bases short and J 9 bases short, with 13 bases between.

These data come from a study of regulatory T cells in long-lasting Graves disease. In the study overall: Treatment with antithyroid drugs for over 5 years, together with positive TSH receptor antibodies, meant persistent Graves' disease.

General study results and limits: Fewer public clonotypes were shared by new patients (roughly 910) than by persistent patients (roughly 2,600). Persistent disease was characterized by preferential usage of TRBV28, TRBJ1-2 and TRBJ2-5.

The chain combines TRBV7-2 with TRBJ2-2, with D uncertain. The TCR sequence derives from a female donor with Graves disease. Sample: peripheral blood mononuclear cells (PBMCs), taken when the disease was refractory, from a patient treated with antithyroid drugs. The CDR3 DNA reads TGTGCCAGCAGCTTAAGCCAGGCTCCCCGGGAGCTGTTTTTT. Translated: CASSLSQAPRELFF.